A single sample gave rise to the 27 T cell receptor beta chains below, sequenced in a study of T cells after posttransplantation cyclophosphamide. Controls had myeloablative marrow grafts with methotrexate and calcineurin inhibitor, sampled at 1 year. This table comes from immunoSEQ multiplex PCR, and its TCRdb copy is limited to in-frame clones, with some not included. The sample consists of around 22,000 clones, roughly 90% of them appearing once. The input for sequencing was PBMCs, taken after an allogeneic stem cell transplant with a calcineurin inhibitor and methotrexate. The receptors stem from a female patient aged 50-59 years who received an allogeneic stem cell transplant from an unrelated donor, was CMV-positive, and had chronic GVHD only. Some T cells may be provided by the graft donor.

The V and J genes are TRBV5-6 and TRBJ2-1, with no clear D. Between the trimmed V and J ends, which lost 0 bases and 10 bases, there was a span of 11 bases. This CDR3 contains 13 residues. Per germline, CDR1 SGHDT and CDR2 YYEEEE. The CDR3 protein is CASSLAVSREQFF. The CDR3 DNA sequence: TGTGCCAGCAGCTTGGCCGTTAGTCGGGAGCAGTTCTTC.

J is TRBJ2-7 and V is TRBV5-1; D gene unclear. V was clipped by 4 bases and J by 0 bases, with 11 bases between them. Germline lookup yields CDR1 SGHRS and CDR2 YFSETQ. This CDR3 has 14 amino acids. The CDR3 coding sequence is TGCGCCAGCAGCCCCCGAGGCACCTCCTACGAGCAGTACTTC. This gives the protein CASSPRGTSYEQYF. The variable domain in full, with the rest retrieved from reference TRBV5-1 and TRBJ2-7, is KAGVTQTPRYLIKTRGQQVTLSCSPISGHRSVSWYQQTPGQGLQFLFEYFSETQRNKGNFPGRFSGRQFSNSRSEMNVSTLELGDSALYLCASSPRGTSYEQYFGPGTRLTVT.

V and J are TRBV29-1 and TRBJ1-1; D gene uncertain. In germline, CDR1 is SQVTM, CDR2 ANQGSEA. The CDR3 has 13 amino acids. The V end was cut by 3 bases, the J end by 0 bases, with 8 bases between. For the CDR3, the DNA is TGCAGCGTTGATCACAGAGTGAACACTGAAGCTTTCTTT. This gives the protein CSVDHRVNTEAFF.

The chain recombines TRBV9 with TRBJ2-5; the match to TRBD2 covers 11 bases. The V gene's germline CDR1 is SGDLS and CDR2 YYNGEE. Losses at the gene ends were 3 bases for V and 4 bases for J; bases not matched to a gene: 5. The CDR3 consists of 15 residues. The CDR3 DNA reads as TGTGCCAGCAGCGCGATGACTAGCGGGATAGAGACCCAGTACTTC. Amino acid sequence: CASSAMTSGIETQYF.

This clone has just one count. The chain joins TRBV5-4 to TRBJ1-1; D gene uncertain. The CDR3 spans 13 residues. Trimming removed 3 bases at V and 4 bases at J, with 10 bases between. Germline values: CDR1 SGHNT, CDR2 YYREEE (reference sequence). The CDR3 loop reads CASSYLSGTEAFF. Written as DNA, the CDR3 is TGTGCCAGCAGCTACCTTTCGGGCACTGAAGCTTTCTTT.

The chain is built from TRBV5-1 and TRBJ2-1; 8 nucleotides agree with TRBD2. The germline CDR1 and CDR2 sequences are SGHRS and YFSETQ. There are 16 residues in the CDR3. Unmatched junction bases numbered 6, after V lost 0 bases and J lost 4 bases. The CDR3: CASSLVLAGQYNEQFF. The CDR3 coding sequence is TGCGCCAGCAGCTTGGTTCTAGCGGGCCAATACAATGAGCAGTTCTTC.

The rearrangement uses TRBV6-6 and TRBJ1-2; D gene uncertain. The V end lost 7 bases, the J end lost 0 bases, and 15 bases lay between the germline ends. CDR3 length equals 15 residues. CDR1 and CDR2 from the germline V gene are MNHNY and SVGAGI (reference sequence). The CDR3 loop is CASTPPEKSNYGYTF. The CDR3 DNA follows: TGTGCCAGCACCCCCCCAGAAAAGTCTAACTATGGCTACACCTTC.

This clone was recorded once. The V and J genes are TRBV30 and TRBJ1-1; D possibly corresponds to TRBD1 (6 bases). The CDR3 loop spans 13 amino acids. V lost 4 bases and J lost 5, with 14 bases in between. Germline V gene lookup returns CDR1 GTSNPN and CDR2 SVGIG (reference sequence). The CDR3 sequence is CAWMRQGRTEAFF. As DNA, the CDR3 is TGTGCCTGGATGCGGCAGGGGAGAACTGAAGCTTTCTTT.

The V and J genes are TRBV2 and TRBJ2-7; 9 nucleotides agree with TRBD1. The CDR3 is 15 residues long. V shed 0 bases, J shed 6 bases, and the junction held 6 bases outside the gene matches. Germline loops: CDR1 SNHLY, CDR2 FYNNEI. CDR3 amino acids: CASSEAQGQGAEQYF. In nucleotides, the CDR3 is TGTGCCAGCAGTGAAGCCCAGGGACAGGGCGCCGAGCAGTACTTC.

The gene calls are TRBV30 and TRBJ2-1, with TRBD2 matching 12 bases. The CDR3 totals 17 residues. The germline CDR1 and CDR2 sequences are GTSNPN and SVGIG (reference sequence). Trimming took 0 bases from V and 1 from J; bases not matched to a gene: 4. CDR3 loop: CAWSVLAGGPSYNEQFF. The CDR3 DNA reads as TGTGCCTGGAGTGTACTAGCGGGAGGACCATCCTACAATGAGCAGTTCTTC.

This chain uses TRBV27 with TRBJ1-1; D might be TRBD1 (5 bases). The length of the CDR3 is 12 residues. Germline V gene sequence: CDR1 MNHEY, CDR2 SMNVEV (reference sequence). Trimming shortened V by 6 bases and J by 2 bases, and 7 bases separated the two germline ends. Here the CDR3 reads CASRGTNTEAFF. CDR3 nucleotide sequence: TGTGCCAGCAGGGGGACTAACACTGAAGCTTTCTTT.

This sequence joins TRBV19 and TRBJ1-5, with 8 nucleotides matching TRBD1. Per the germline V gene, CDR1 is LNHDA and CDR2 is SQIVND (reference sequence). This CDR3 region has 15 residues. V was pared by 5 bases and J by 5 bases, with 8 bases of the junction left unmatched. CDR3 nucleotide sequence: TGTGCCAGTAGTGGGAGGACAGGGAGAGATCAGCCCCAGCATTTT. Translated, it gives CASSGRTGRDQPQHF.

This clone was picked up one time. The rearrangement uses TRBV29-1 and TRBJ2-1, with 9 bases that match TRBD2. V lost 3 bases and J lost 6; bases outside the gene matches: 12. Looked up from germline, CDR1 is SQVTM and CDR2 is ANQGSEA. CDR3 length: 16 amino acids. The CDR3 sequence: CSVDLLDQREVNEQFF. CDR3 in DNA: TGCAGCGTTGACCTTCTTGACCAGCGGGAGGTCAATGAGCAGTTCTTC.

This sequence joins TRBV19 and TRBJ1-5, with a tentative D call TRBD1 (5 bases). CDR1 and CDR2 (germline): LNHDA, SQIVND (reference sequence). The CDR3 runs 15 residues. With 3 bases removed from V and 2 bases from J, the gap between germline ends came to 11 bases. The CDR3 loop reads CASSMSRVGNQPQHF. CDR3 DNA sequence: TGTGCCAGTAGTATGTCCAGGGTGGGCAATCAGCCCCAGCATTTT.

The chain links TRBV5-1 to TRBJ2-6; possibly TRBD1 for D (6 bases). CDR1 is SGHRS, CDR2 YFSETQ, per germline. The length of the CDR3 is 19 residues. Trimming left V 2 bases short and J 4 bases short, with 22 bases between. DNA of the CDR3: TGCGCCAGCAGCTTCCGGCTGTCACAGGGCTTCGCCGGGGCCAACGTCCTGACTTTC. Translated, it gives CASSFRLSQGFAGANVLTF.

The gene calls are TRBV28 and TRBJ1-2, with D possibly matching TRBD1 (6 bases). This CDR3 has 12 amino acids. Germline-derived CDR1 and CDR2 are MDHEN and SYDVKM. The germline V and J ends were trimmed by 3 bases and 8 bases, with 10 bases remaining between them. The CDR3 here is CASSLRGSGYTF. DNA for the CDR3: TGTGCCAGCAGTTTGAGGGGGAGCGGCTACACCTTC.

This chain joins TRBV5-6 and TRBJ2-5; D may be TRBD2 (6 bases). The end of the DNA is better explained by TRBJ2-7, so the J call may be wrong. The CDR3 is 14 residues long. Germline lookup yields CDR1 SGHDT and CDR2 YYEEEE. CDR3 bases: TGTGCCAGCAGCTTGGGCGGGGACTTCTACGAGCAGTACTTC. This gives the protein CASSLGGDFYEQYF.

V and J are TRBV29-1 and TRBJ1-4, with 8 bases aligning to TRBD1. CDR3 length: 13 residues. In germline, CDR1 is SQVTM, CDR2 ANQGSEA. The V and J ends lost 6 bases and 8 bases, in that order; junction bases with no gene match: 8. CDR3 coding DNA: TGCAGCGTCCTGACAGGGGAAGGGGAAAAACTGTTTTTT. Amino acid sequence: CSVLTGEGEKLFF.

The CDR3 DNA is TGTGCCAGCAGCGCCCGGGACAGGGGCGTCACGACCCAGTACTTC. It translates to CASSARDRGVTTQYF. This chain uses TRBV7-8 with TRBJ2-5; 10 bases map to TRBD1. CDR3 length equals 15 residues. CDR1 and CDR2 from the germline V gene are SGHVS and FQNEAQ. With V trimmed by 5 bases and J by 7 bases, 10 bases remained unmatched.

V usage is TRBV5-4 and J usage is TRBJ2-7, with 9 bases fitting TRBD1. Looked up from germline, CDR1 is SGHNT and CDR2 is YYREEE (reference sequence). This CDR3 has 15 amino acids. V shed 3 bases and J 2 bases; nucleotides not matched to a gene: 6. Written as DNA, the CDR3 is TGTGCCAGCAGCTCCGGGACAGGGATCCCCTACGAGCAGTACTTC. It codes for CASSSGTGIPYEQYF.

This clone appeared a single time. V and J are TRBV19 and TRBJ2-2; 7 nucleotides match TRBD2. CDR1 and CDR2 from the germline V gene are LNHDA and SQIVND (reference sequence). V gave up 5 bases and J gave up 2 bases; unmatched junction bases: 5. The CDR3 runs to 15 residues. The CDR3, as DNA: TGTGCCAGTAGTGGTGGCGGGGGAAACACCGGGGAGCTGTTTTTT. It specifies CASSGGGGNTGELFF.

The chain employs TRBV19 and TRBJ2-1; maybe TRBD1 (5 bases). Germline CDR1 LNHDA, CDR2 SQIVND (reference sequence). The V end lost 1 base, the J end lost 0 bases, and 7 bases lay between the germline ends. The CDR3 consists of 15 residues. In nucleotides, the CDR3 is TGTGCCAGTAGTATAGGAGACAGCTCCTACAATGAGCAGTTCTTC. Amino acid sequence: CASSIGDSSYNEQFF.

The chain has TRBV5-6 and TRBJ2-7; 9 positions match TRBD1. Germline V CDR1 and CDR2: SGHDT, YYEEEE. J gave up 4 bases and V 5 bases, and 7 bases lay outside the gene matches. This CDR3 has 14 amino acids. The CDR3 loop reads CASSPGQGRYEQYF. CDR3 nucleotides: TGTGCCAGCAGTCCGGGACAGGGTAGGTACGAGCAGTACTTC.

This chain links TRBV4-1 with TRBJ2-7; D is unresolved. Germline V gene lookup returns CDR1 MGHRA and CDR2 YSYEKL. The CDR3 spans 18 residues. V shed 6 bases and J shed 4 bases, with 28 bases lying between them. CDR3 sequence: CASRGSSKRPADEYEQYF. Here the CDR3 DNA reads TGCGCCAGCAGAGGTTCTAGTAAAAGACCCGCCGACGAGTACGAGCAGTACTTC.

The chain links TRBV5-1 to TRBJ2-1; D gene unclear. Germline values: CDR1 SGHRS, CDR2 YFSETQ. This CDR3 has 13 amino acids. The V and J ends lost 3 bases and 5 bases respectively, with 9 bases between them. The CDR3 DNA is TGCGCCAGCAGCTCGCCCCACAACAATGAGCAGTTCTTC. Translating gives CASSSPHNNEQFF.

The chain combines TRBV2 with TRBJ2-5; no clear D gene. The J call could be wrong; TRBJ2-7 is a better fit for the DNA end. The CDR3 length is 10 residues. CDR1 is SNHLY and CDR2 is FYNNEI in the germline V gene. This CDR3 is CASANYEQYF. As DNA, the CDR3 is TGTGCCAGCGCCAACTACGAGCAGTACTTC.

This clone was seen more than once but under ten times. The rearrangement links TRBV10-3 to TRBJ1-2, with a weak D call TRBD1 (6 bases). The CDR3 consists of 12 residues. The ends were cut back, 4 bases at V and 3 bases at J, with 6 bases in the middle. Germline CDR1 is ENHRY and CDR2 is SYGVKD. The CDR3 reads CAISAGDYGYTF. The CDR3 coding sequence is TGTGCCATCAGTGCAGGGGACTATGGCTACACCTTC.